A selection of T cell receptor beta chains follows, all from one sample in a study of blood T cell repertoires in COVID-19. Libraries were prepared by immunoSEQ multiplex PCR; TCRdb keeps only in-frame clonotypes and omits some of them. The sample includes 95,000 to 150,000 clones, roughly 88% of them seen just once. Sequenced material: peripheral blood. These TCRs come from a man aged 40-49 years with acute or convalescent COVID-19. The conserved cysteine and the conserved F or W are not part of the CDR3 here.

j_gene | v_gene | CDR3aa
TRBJ2-2 | TRBV7-8 | ASSFRVRTGELF
TRBJ1-2 | TRBV15 | ATSREQEPNYGYT
TRBJ2-7 | TRBV4-1 | ASSQGWAAGGAYEQY
TRBJ2-7 | TRBV5-3 | ARSPNSGQVFSYEQY
TRBJ1-6 | TRBV7-2 | ASSLVGGSPLH
TRBJ2-1 | TRBV19 | ASSFLTSGGPRNEQF
TRBJ2-1 | TRBV19 | ASSMQAGVNEQF
TRBJ1-1 | TRBV6-5 | ASSPQDRGYTEAF
TRBJ2-7 | TRBV27 | ASSLSWREYDEQY
TRBJ2-7 | TRBV12-3/TRBV12-4 | ASSSRGTYEQY
TRBJ1-2 | TRBV5-1 | ASSFEGAEGYT
TRBJ1-1 | TRBV7-2 | ASSLDRGLRTEAF
TRBJ2-4 | TRBV19 | ASSIKPSGSVSKNIQY
TRBJ1-1 | TRBV5-1 | ASSPEPLEMNTEAF
TRBJ1-1 | TRBV10-3 | AISSLDTEAF
TRBJ2-2 | TRBV7-8 | ASSYGTSIAAGELF
TRBJ1-4 | TRBV11-2 | ASTHRGSEKLF
TRBJ2-6 | TRBV5-5 | ASSLLVTGDGANVLT
TRBJ2-7 | TRBV6-1 | ASSEVRGQGLTYEQY
TRBJ1-5 | TRBV7-9 | ASSPPGSNQPQH
TRBJ1-1 | TRBV2 | ASSPTVNTEAF
TRBJ2-2 | TRBV2 | ATRRGGNTGELF
TRBJ2-1 | TRBV4-2 | ASSQQSGSSYNEQF
TRBJ2-1 | TRBV19 | ASSIRPVTGTSRSYNEQF
TRBJ2-1 | TRBV14 | ASSQGQGNEQF